This T cell receptor (beta chain) is from a study of T cells after yellow fever vaccination. Study observations and caveats: Of the clonotypes, a small share occurred in both CD4 and CD8 compartments. Faster peaking, at day 5 versus 15, marked a secondary response that was weaker.

TCR cDNA, made by 5'RACE template switching, carried an added universal primer site and UMIs. From the 5' RACE reads, TCRdb called clonotypes with MiXCR, one entry per CDR3 protein. Of approximately 600,000 distinct CDR3 sequences detected, 9% to 15% appear once; the ten largest clones hold under 15%. About this clonotype itself: As yet, its antigen is unknown.

The CDR3 totals 15 residues. J gave up 3 bases and V 10 bases, and 11 bases lay outside the gene matches. Germline assignment: CDR1 LNHDA and CDR2 SQIVND (reference sequence). The receptor was isolated from a man under 40 who received the YFV17D yellow fever vaccine. Sequenced here: PBMCs, sampled on the day of the yellow fever booster vaccination. This chain joins TRBV19 and TRBJ2-1; 8 bases are shared with TRBD2. CDR3 protein: CAKRGAGEYYNEQFF. Written as DNA, the CDR3 is TGTGCCAAAAGGGGAGCGGGGGAGTACTACAATGAGCAGTTCTTC.